This T cell receptor beta chain is drawn from a study of neurological immune-mediated disorders. The CDR3 totals 12 residues. CDR1 MDHEN and CDR2 SYDVKM come from the germline V gene. Trimming shortened V by 3 bases and J by 6 bases, and 9 bases separated the two germline ends. TCRdb re-derived calls from the 5' RACE reads in MiXCR, one entry per CDR3 protein. Among nearly 60,000 distinct CDR3 sequences listed, roughly 3.2% were seen once. This clonotype was seen ten or more times. The V gene is TRBV28, the J gene TRBJ2-7; tentatively, D is TRBD1 (5 bases). Specimen: PBMCs. The receptor comes from a young woman with multiple sclerosis. In DNA, the CDR3 is TGTGCCAGCAGTTTCAGGGCGGCCGAGCAGTACTTC. Translating gives CASSFRAAEQYF.